This T cell receptor (beta chain) was captured by sequencing in a study of blood T cell repertoires in COVID-19. Study-wide context: In each case, the material was cDNA or gDNA derived from T cells, B-cell-depleted T cells, or PBMCs.

The CDR3 is 14 amino acids. After removal of 6 bases from V and 5 bases from J, the junction contained 6 bases not matched to a gene. Germline loops: CDR1 MNHNY, CDR2 SVGAGI (reference sequence). Participants spanned ages about 18 to 100 years and resided in about two dozen US areas. Donors were grouped by their self-reported clinical history. Study processing details: Researchers report that nucleated cell counts were estimated from reference gene primer amplification. TCRdb's copy holds only in-frame clones and misses some; the assay was immunoSEQ multiplex PCR. V and J calls and clone size are given by that table; D and trimming were obtained from the DNA. The sample includes around 300,000 clones, around 90% seen only once; the top ten take 1.1%.

This TCR was sampled from a woman in her 30s who had recovered from COVID-19. Sequencing used PBMCs or T cells enriched from blood (not recorded which). The V call is TRBV6-6, the J call TRBJ2-7, with 11 bases matching TRBD2. The CDR3 sequence: CASRQTSGIDEQYF. DNA of the CDR3: TGTGCCAGCAGACAGACTAGCGGGATCGACGAGCAGTACTTC.